The 8 T cell receptor beta chains in this list originate from one sample, sequenced in a study of shared clonotypes between healthy human individuals (dated by TCRdb to the early 2020s). Libraries were built with the immunoSEQ multiplex PCR assay. TCRdb re-hosts the immuneACCESS table, in-frame sequences only. Its copies lack some clones; in the studies checked, an unresolved V gene accounts for under half of them, and the cause for the rest is not known. A total of about 1.5 million clones appear in this sample, over 95% of them only once. Roughly 1.2% of the sample is held by the ten biggest clonotypes. The source material was naive CD4+ T cells sorted from blood. Per the publication, the cell subset or site label means: CD45RA+ positively selected. These receptor sequences come from a man younger than 45 in good health.

This clone occurred once. Other DNA sequences from this sample encode an identical CDR3 as well. The gene calls are TRBV2 and TRBJ2-5, with D tentatively TRBD2 (6 bases). This CDR3 is 13 amino acids long. Germline lookup yields CDR1 SNHLY and CDR2 FYNNEI. Trimming took 4 bases from V and 2 from J, leaving 8 bases between them. The CDR3 coding sequence is TGTGCCAGCAGTGGGGACTCTCAAGAGACCCAGTACTTC. Translating gives CASSGDSQETQYF.

V is TRBV4-1 and J is TRBJ2-2; 8 bases line up with TRBD1. Germline trimming cut 3 bases from V and 0 bases from J; bases unmatched to any gene: 6. CDR1 MGHRA and CDR2 YSYEKL come from the germline V gene. CDR3 length: 17 amino acids. DNA for the CDR3: TGCGCCAGCAGCCAGGACTCGGGACAGGCGAACACCGGGGAGCTGTTTTTT. Translated, it gives CASSQDSGQANTGELFF.

The DNA for the CDR3 is TGTGCCAGCAGCTCGGACCTTTCTGCCAATCAAGAGACCCAGTACTTC. It encodes CASSSDLSANQETQYF. This chain links TRBV5-5 with TRBJ2-5, with unresolved D. Trimming shortened V by 3 bases and J by 2 bases, and 17 bases separated the two germline ends. The CDR3 is 16 residues long. The germline V gene encodes CDR1 SGHKS and CDR2 YYEKEE (reference sequence).

This chain uses TRBV11-2 with TRBJ2-3, with D possibly called TRBD1 or TRBD2 (5 bases each). Germline values: CDR1 SGHAT, CDR2 FQNNGV. V lost 5 bases, J lost 5 bases, and 20 bases lay in between. CDR3 size: 16 residues. The CDR3 protein is CASSRRRGDVGDTQYF. In DNA, the CDR3 is TGTGCCAGCAGCCGTAGACGGGGCGATGTGGGAGATACGCAGTATTTT. Supplemented by reference TRBV11-2 and TRBJ2-3, the full variable domain reads EAGVAQSPRYKIIEKRQSVAFWCNPISGHATLYWYQQILGQGPKLLIQFQNNGVVDDSQLPKDRFSAERLKGVDSTLKIQPAKLEDSAVYLCASSRRRGDVGDTQYFGPGTRLTVL.

With regard to this clone: A junction boundary mismatches the germline segment, possibly from a read error. Other DNA sequences in this sample translate to the same CDR3. CDR3 loop: CASSLAGGRNEQFF. CDR3 DNA sequence: TGTGCCAGCAGCCTAGCGGGAGGGCGGAATGAGCAGTTCTTC. The chain employs TRBV7-9 and TRBJ2-1, with TRBD2 identical over 12 bases. CDR1 is SEHNR and CDR2 is FQNEAQ in the germline V gene (reference sequence). There are 14 residues in the CDR3.

In this sample, this clone turned up a few times. The sample holds other DNA sequences that translate to the same CDR3. CDR3 amino acids: CASSLVGTDTQYF. The CDR3 DNA follows: TGCGCCAGCAGCTTGGTCGGCACAGATACGCAGTATTTT. The chain is built from TRBV5-1 and TRBJ2-3; D ambiguous. Trimming pared 0 bases from V and 1 base from J, leaving 3 bases between. The CDR3 loop spans 13 amino acids. Germline CDR1 and CDR2: SGHRS and YFSETQ.

The chain joins TRBV7-9 to TRBJ2-1; no clear D gene. Germline V gene sequence: CDR1 SEHNR, CDR2 FQNEAQ (reference sequence). CDR3 length equals 15 residues. V was clipped by 5 bases and J by 1 base, with 12 bases between them. This CDR3 reads CASSARMGSYNEQFF. For the CDR3, the DNA is TGTGCCAGCAGCGCAAGAATGGGGTCCTACAATGAGCAGTTCTTC. The full variable domain, with the rest looked up from reference TRBV7-9 and TRBJ2-1, is DTGVSQNPRHKITKRGQNVTFRCDPISEHNRLYWYRQTLGQGPEFLTYFQNEAQLEKSRLLSDRFSAERPKGSFSTLEIQRTEQGDSAMYLCASSARMGSYNEQFFGPGTRLTVL.

The chain employs TRBV2 and TRBJ1-5, with 9 bases lining up with TRBD1. Looked up from germline, CDR1 is SNHLY and CDR2 is FYNNEI. V lost 4 bases to trimming and J lost 15 bases; unmatched junction nucleotides: 7. This CDR3 has 12 residues. For the CDR3, the DNA is TGTGCCAGCAGTGGGGGACAGGGTGTTGGGCATTTT. Translating it yields CASSGGQGVGHF. The whole variable domain, remainder taken from reference TRBV2 and TRBJ1-5, is EPEVTQTPSHQVTQMGQEVILRCVPISNHLYFYWYRQILGQKVEFLVSFYNNEISEKSEIFDDQFSVERPDGSNFTLKIRSTKLEDSAMYFCASSGGQGVGHFGDGTRLSIL.